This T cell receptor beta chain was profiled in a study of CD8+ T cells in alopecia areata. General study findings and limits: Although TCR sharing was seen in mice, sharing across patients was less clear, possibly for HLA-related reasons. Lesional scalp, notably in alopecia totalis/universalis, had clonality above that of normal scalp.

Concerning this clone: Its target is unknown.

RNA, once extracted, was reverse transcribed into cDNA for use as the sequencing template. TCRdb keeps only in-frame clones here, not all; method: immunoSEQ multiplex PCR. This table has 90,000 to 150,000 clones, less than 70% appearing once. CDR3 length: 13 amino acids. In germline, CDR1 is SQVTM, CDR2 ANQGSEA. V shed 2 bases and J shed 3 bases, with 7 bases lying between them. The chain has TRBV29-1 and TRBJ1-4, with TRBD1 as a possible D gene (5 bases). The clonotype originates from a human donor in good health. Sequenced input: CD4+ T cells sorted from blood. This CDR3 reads CSVETGPNEKLFF. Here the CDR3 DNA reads TGCAGCGTTGAAACGGGGCCTAATGAAAAACTGTTTTTT.